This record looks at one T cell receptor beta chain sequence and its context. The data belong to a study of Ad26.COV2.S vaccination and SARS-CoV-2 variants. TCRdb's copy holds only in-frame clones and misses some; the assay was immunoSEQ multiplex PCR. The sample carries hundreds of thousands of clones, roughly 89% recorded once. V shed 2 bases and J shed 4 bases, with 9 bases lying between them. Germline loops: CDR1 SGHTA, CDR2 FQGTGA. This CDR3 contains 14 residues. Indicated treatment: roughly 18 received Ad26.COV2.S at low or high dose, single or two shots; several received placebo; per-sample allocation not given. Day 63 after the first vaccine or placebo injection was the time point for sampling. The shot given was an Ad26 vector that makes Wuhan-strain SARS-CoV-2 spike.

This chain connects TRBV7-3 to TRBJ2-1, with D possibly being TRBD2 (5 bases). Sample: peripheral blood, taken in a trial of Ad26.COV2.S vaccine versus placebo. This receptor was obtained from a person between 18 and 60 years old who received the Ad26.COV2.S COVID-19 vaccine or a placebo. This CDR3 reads CASSLGGPYNEQFF. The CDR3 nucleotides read TGTGCCAGCAGCTTAGGAGGTCCTTACAATGAGCAGTTCTTC.